This passage covers 21 T cell receptor beta chains from one sample sequenced in a study of blood T cell repertoires in COVID-19. The repertoire was sequenced with immunoSEQ multiplex PCR; TCRdb's copy has only in-frame clones and lacks some. In the table there are roughly 180,000 clones, more than 80% of which are singletons. Sample: peripheral blood. The receptors were gathered from a woman aged 55-70 years with acute or convalescent COVID-19.

The chain has TRBV5-1 and TRBJ1-1; maybe TRBD1 (6 bases). Germline CDR1 SGHRS, CDR2 YFSETQ. There are 14 residues in the CDR3. V shed 5 bases and J shed 0 bases, with 11 bases lying between them. DNA for the CDR3: TGCGCCAGCAGTCAACAGGGCTTGAACACTGAAGCTTTCTTT. Translation gives CASSQQGLNTEAFF. Together with reference TRBV5-1 and TRBJ1-1, the CDR3 gives the full variable domain: KAGVTQTPRYLIKTRGQQVTLSCSPISGHRSVSWYQQTPGQGLQFLFEYFSETQRNKGNFPGRFSGRQFSNSRSEMNVSTLELGDSALYLCASSQQGLNTEAFFGQGTRLTVV.

The V and J genes are TRBV3-1 (or the pseudogene TRBV3-2) and TRBJ1-2, with 12 bases that match TRBD1. CDR3 length: 19 residues. After removal of 5 bases from V and 0 bases from J, the junction contained 13 bases not matched to a gene. Germline V gene data show CDR1 as LGHDT and CDR2 as YNNKEL (reference sequence). CDR3 protein: CASSYLPRDRGPSNYGYTF. The CDR3 coding sequence is TGTGCCAGCAGCTACCTTCCCCGGGACAGGGGGCCCTCTAACTATGGCTACACCTTC.

This rearrangement joins TRBV5-1 to TRBJ2-2, with TRBD2 matching 10 bases. V was clipped by 1 base and J by 5 bases; unmatched bases: 5. The CDR3 covers 16 residues. Germline assignment: CDR1 SGHRS and CDR2 YFSETQ. The CDR3 protein is CASSLTLAGGTGELFF. DNA of the CDR3: TGCGCCAGCAGCTTGACGTTAGCGGGAGGTACCGGGGAGCTGTTTTTT.

This CDR3 is CASVLGFGTGNTGELFF. In DNA, the CDR3 is TGTGCCAGCGTCTTAGGCTTCGGGACAGGGAACACCGGGGAGCTGTTTTTT. The chain joins TRBV28 to TRBJ2-2; TRBD1 matches 8 bases. V shed 8 bases and J 1 base; nucleotides not matched to a gene: 12. Germline CDR1 and CDR2: MDHEN and SYDVKM. The CDR3 is 17 residues long.

V gene TRBV23-1 combines with J gene TRBJ1-4; 7 bases fit TRBD1. TRBV23-1 is identified as an open reading frame with a role that is uncertain. V dropped 2 bases and J dropped 7; count of bases not matched to a gene: 10. The CDR3 sequence is 16 residues long. The CDR3 nucleotides are TGCGCCAGCAGTCAACATAGACAGGGCGGGTGTGAAAAACTGTTTTTT. Translation: CASSQHRQGGCEKLFF.

J is TRBJ2-1 and V is TRBV4-1; 9 bases fit TRBD2. Trimming took 4 bases from V and 4 from J; bases not matched to a gene: 5. CDR1 MGHRA and CDR2 YSYEKL come from the germline V gene. This CDR3 comprises 15 residues. The CDR3 reads CASSRLSGRYNEQFF. The CDR3 DNA follows: TGCGCCAGCAGCCGTCTAAGCGGGAGGTACAATGAGCAGTTCTTC.

V usage is TRBV18 and J usage is TRBJ2-2, with 7 positions matching TRBD1. Germline V lookup: CDR1 KGHSH, CDR2 LQKENI. Trimming removed 0 bases from V and 6 bases from J; junction bases left unmatched: 10. The CDR3 totals 17 residues. CDR3 coding DNA: TGTGCCAGCTCACCACCGAGACAGGGAGCCGTGCCCGGGGAGCTGTTTTTT. Translated: CASSPPRQGAVPGELFF.

The rearrangement joins TRBV15 to TRBJ2-7; 9 nucleotides line up with TRBD2. V trimming: 4 bases; J trimming: 4 bases; junction bases outside the gene matches: 8. This CDR3 has 15 residues. Germline V gene sequence: CDR1 LNHNV, CDR2 YYDKDF (reference sequence). CDR3 amino acids: CATSKGSGRTYEQYF. In nucleotides, the CDR3 is TGTGCCACCAGCAAAGGTAGCGGGAGAACATACGAGCAGTACTTC.

The rearrangement links TRBV7-6 to TRBJ1-3; 7 bases map to TRBD1. CDR3 length equals 16 residues. Germline CDR1 is SGHVS and CDR2 is FNYEAQ. V was clipped by 0 bases and J by 4 bases; unmatched bases: 6. The CDR3: CASSLATGTTGNTIYF. In nucleotides, the CDR3 is TGTGCCAGCAGCTTAGCGACAGGGACAACGGGAAACACCATATATTTT.

The chain links TRBV30 to TRBJ1-1, with 7 bases identical to TRBD1. Germline-derived CDR1 and CDR2 are GTSNPN and SVGIG (reference sequence). V was pared by 4 bases and J by 1 base, with 6 bases of the junction left unmatched. The CDR3 runs 14 residues. The CDR3 spells CAWNAQGSNTEAFF. The CDR3 nucleotides read TGTGCCTGGAACGCACAGGGGTCGAACACTGAAGCTTTCTTT.

The chain combines TRBV30 with TRBJ1-6; 10 bases agree with TRBD1. The CDR3 has 15 residues. J gave up 8 bases and V 3 bases, and 7 bases lay outside the gene matches. CDR1 is GTSNPN, CDR2 SVGIG, per germline (reference sequence). The CDR3 sequence: CAWSGTGTGDSPLHF. As DNA, the CDR3 is TGTGCCTGGAGCGGCACCGGGACAGGGGATTCACCCCTCCACTTT.

This rearrangement joins TRBV3-1 (or the pseudogene TRBV3-2) to TRBJ1-1; D remains ambiguous. Germline V gene sequence: CDR1 LGHDT, CDR2 YNNKEL (reference sequence). V lost 6 bases to trimming and J lost 1 base, with 12 bases between them. The CDR3 contains 14 residues. The DNA of the CDR3 is TGTGCCAGCAGTGCAGCGGGTTCGAACACTGAAGCTTTCTTT. Amino acids: CASSAAGSNTEAFF.

V is TRBV7-3 and J is TRBJ2-3, with D tentatively TRBD2 (5 bases). The CDR3 contains 12 residues. Germline loops: CDR1 SGHTA, CDR2 FQGTGA. V dropped 5 bases and J dropped 3 bases, with 6 bases sitting between them. The chain's CDR3 is CASSRGTDTQYF. The CDR3 DNA reads TGTGCCAGCAGCCGGGGAACAGATACGCAGTATTTT.

V and J are TRBV7-3 and TRBJ2-2; D call uncertain. The ends were cut back, 1 base at V and 0 bases at J, with 6 bases in the middle. Germline V gene lookup returns CDR1 SGHTA and CDR2 FQGTGA. This CDR3 spans 15 amino acids. The CDR3 reads CASSLNAANTGELFF. The CDR3 bases are TGTGCCAGCAGCTTAAATGCAGCGAACACCGGGGAGCTGTTTTTT.

J is TRBJ1-1 and V is TRBV3-1 (or the pseudogene TRBV3-2); 8 bases map to TRBD1. J gave up 6 bases and V 4 bases, and 7 bases lay outside the gene matches. Germline CDR1 is LGHDT and CDR2 is YNNKEL (reference sequence). There are 14 residues in the CDR3. The CDR3 here is CASSPDRDSAEAFF. CDR3 coding DNA: TGTGCCAGCAGCCCGGACAGGGATAGCGCTGAAGCTTTCTTT.

V is TRBV6-4 and J is TRBJ1-2; 7 positions agree with TRBD1. The junction had 9 bases not matched to a gene; V was cut back by 6 bases and J by 2 bases. Germline CDR1 MRHNA, CDR2 SNTAGT. The CDR3 consists of 15 residues. The chain's CDR3 is CASSYDRVRNYGYTF. For the CDR3, the DNA is TGTGCCAGCAGCTACGACAGGGTTAGGAACTATGGCTACACCTTC.

The table lists this clone with a count of one. DNA for the CDR3: TGTGCCAGCAATGCGGGACAGGCCAAAAACATTCAGTACTTC. It specifies CASNAGQAKNIQYF. This sequence joins TRBV2 and TRBJ2-4; the D gene is possibly TRBD1 (7 bases). With 7 bases removed from V and 1 base from J, the gap between germline ends came to 11 bases. CDR1 and CDR2 (germline): SNHLY, FYNNEI. This CDR3 contains 14 residues. Filled out from reference TRBV2 and TRBJ2-4, the complete variable domain reads EPEVTQTPSHQVTQMGQEVILRCVPISNHLYFYWYRQILGQKVEFLVSFYNNEISEKSEIFDDQFSVERPDGSNFTLKIRSTKLEDSAMYFCASNAGQAKNIQYFGAGTRLSVL.

The chain recombines TRBV28 with TRBJ2-7, with TRBD2 matching 7 bases. Germline V CDR1 and CDR2: MDHEN, SYDVKM. Germline trimming cut 7 bases from V and 2 bases from J; bases unmatched to any gene: 8. The length of the CDR3 is 14 residues. The DNA of the CDR3 is TGTGCCAGCACCCCTAGCGGAGTCCCCTACGAGCAGTACTTC. Encoded protein: CASTPSGVPYEQYF.

The CDR3, as DNA: TGTGCCAGCAGCCGTAGCGGGATCTCCTACAATGAGCAGTTCTTC. This gives the protein CASSRSGISYNEQFF. The chain uses TRBV9 and TRBJ2-1, with 8 bases lining up with TRBD2. After removal of 4 bases from V and 0 bases from J, the junction contained 3 bases not matched to a gene. The germline gives CDR1 SGDLS, CDR2 YYNGEE. The CDR3 length is 15 residues.

The J gene is TRBJ2-5, the V gene TRBV7-8; 10 nucleotides match TRBD2. The J segment lost 6 bases and the V segment lost 0 bases, leaving 7 bases of the junction unmatched. The CDR3 runs 16 residues. CDR1 and CDR2 from the germline V gene are SGHVS and FQNEAQ. Here the CDR3 reads CASSLALLAGEKTQYF. The DNA of the CDR3 is TGTGCCAGCAGCTTAGCGCTTCTAGCGGGAGAGAAGACCCAGTACTTC.

This sequence joins TRBV10-3 and TRBJ1-2; 7 nucleotides line up with TRBD1. The CDR3 is 14 residues long. Germline V gene lookup returns CDR1 ENHRY and CDR2 SYGVKD. The V and J ends lost 2 bases and 5 bases, in that order; junction bases with no gene match: 5. CDR3 coding DNA: TGTGCCATCAGTGAGCCGACAGGGCCGTATGGCTACACCTTC. Translated, it gives CAISEPTGPYGYTF.